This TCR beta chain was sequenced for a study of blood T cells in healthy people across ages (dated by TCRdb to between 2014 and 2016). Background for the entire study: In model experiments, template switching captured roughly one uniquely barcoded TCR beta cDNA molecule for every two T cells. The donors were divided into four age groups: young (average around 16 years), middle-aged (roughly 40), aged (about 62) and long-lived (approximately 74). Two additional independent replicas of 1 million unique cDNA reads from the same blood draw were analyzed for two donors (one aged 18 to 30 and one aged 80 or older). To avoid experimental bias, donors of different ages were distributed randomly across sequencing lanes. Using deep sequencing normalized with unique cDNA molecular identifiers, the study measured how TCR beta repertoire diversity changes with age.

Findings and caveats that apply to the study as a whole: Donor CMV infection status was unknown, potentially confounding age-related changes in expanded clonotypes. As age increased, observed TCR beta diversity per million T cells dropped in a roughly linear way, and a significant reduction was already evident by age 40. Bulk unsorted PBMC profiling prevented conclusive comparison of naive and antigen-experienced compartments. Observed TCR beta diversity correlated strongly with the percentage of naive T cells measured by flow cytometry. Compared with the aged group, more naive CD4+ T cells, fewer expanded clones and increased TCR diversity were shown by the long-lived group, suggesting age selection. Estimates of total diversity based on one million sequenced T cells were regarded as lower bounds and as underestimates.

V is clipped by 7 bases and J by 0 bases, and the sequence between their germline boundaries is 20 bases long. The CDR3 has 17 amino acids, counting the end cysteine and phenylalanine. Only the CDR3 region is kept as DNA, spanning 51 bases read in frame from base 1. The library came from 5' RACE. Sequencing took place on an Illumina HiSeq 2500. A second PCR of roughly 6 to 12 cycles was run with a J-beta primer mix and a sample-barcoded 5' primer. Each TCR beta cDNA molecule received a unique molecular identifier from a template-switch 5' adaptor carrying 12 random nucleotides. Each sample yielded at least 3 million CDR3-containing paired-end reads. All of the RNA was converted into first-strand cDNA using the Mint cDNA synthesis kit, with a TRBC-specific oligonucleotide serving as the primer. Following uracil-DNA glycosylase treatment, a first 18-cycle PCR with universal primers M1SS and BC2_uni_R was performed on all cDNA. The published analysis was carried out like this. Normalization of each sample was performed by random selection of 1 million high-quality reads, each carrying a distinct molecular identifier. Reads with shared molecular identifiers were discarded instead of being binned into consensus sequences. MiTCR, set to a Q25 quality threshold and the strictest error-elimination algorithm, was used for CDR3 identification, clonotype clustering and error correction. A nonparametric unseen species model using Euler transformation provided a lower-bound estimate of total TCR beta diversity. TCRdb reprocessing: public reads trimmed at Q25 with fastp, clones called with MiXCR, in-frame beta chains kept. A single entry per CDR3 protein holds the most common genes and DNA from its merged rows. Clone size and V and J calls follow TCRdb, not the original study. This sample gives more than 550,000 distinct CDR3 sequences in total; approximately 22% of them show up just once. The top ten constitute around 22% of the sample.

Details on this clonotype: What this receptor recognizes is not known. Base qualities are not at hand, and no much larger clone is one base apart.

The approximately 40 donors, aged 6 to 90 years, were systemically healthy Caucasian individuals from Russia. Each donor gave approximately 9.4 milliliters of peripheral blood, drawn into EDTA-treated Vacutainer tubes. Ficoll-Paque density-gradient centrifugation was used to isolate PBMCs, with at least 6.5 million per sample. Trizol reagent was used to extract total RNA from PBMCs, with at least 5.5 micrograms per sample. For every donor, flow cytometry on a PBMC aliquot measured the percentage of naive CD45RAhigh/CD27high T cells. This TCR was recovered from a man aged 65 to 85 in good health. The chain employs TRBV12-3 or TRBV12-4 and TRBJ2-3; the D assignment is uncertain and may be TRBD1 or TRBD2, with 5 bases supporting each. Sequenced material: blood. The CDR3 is CASTTRGGRASTDTQYF. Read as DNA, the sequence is TGTGCCAGCACCACCCGTGGGGGACGTGCTAGCACAGATACGCAGTATTTT.